This TCR beta chain was captured in a study of Ad26.COV2.S vaccination and SARS-CoV-2 variants. Turning to the study itself: The donor belonged to the COV1001 Ad26.COV2.S trial arm. Study conclusions and caveats: There was reportedly substantial breadth in spike-specific CD8+ and CD4+ T cell responses after vaccination. Those who received the vaccine showed greater spike-specific TCR breadth than those given placebo.

Regarding treatment: some 20 received Ad26.COV2.S at low or high dose, single or two shots; roughly 5 received placebo; per-sample allocation not given. Day 63 following the first vaccine or placebo injection was when the samples were taken. The table came from immunoSEQ multiplex PCR; TCRdb's copy has only in-frame clones and leaves some out. The data show 350,000 to 500,000 clones, with approximately 88% seen just once and 3.5% to 4% held by the top ten. This clone was recorded only once. Its antigen is not known. This CDR3 is built from 16 residues. Germline CDR1 reads MNHEY; CDR2 reads SVGAGI. With V trimmed by 4 bases and J by 4 bases, 6 bases remained unmatched.

This sample comprised peripheral blood, obtained in a trial of Ad26.COV2.S vaccine versus placebo. V usage is TRBV6-5 and J usage is TRBJ2-5; 13 bases map to TRBD2. The TCR was taken from a person between 18 and 59 years old who received the Ad26.COV2.S COVID-19 vaccine or a placebo. The CDR3 bases are TGTGCCAGCAGTTTACTAGCGGGGGGGCCGTTAGAGACCCAGTACTTC. This gives the protein CASSLLAGGPLETQYF.